The 8 T cell receptor beta chains reported below all come from one sample, sequenced in a study of cytomegalovirus exposure and HLA in healthy donors (dated by TCRdb to the late 2010s). To prepare the library, the immunoSEQ multiplex PCR assay was applied. For the multiplex PCR, a mixture combining 60 forward primers for TCR Vbeta segments and 13 reverse primers for TCR Jbeta segments was used. Entries here come from immuneACCESS through TCRdb and include only in-frame sequences with V and J called. Some clones fail to appear in such tables; in the studies checked, an unresolved V gene covers under half of the shortfall, and the cause of the remainder is unknown. The sample's table lists a count of some 140,000 clones. The ten largest clones add up to approximately 1.9% of the sample. Sequencing was performed on PBMCs. The receptor source for this set is a woman aged 60 to 75 in good health and CMV-seronegative.

The chain couples TRBV6-5 to TRBJ1-1; 9 bases agree with TRBD1. This CDR3 is built from 13 residues. V gave up 6 bases and J gave up 6 bases; unmatched junction bases: 5. From germline, CDR1 is MNHEY and CDR2 SVGAGI. The CDR3 loop reads CASRETGGAEAFF. The CDR3 nucleotides are TGTGCCAGCAGAGAAACAGGGGGCGCTGAAGCTTTCTTT.

The chain is built from TRBV7-2 and TRBJ1-1; 8 nucleotides match TRBD1. This CDR3 contains 16 residues. Germline-derived CDR1 and CDR2 are SGHTA and FQGNSA. V was pared by 5 bases and J by 1 base, with 9 bases of the junction left unmatched. The CDR3 here is CASSPYHRGKNTEAFF. The CDR3 DNA reads TGTGCCAGCAGCCCGTACCACAGGGGGAAGAACACTGAAGCTTTCTTT.

The chain recombines TRBV5-1 with TRBJ1-4, with a possible D match to TRBD1 (5 bases). This CDR3 contains 15 residues. The V end was cut by 2 bases, the J end by 0 bases, with 8 bases between. CDR1 SGHRS and CDR2 YFSETQ come from the germline V gene. CDR3 region: CASSFGTTTNEKLFF. The CDR3 nucleotides are TGCGCCAGCAGCTTTGGGACTACAACTAATGAAAAACTGTTTTTT.

The rearrangement joins TRBV7-3 to TRBJ2-1; the D gene is possibly TRBD2 (6 bases). The CDR3 spans 13 residues. Trimming removed 3 bases from V and 8 bases from J, with 11 bases in between. Per germline, CDR1 SGHTA and CDR2 FQGTGA. The CDR3 nucleotides read TGTGCCAGCAGCTTCGACTGGGGGGATGAGCAGTTCTTC. This encodes CASSFDWGDEQFF.

V gene TRBV25-1 combines with J gene TRBJ1-2; 7 bases are a match to TRBD1. With 3 bases clipped from V and 5 bases from J, the junction kept 9 bases outside the gene matches. The V gene's germline CDR1 is MGHDK and CDR2 SYGVNS. CDR3 size: 15 residues. The CDR3, as DNA: TGTGCCAGCAGTGATGATGAGACAGGGCTTTATGGCTACACCTTC. The encoded protein is CASSDDETGLYGYTF.

The chain carries TRBV5-6 and TRBJ1-2, with 7 bases identical to TRBD1. Germline assignment: CDR1 SGHDT and CDR2 YYEEEE. Trimming cost V 4 bases and J 2 bases; bases outside gene matches: 5. The CDR3 runs 14 residues. The CDR3 here is CASSAGQTNYGYTF. The CDR3, as DNA: TGTGCCAGCAGCGCGGGACAGACCAACTATGGCTACACCTTC.

The chain joins TRBV28 to TRBJ1-6, with 7 bases that match TRBD1. This CDR3 contains 15 residues. CDR1 MDHEN and CDR2 SYDVKM come from the germline V gene. With V trimmed by 5 bases and J by 3 bases, 4 bases remained unmatched. The CDR3: CASSSRQGYNSPLHF. The CDR3 DNA is TGTGCCAGCAGTAGTAGACAGGGCTATAATTCACCCCTCCACTTT.

The rearrangement joins TRBV5-1 to TRBJ1-4; 7 positions agree with TRBD1. The V segment lost 2 bases and the J segment 2 bases; nucleotides outside the gene matches: 3. The germline V gene encodes CDR1 SGHRS and CDR2 YFSETQ. The CDR3 is made up of 15 amino acids. CDR3 coding DNA: TGCGCCAGCAGCTTCAAGGGGGCCACTAATGAAAAACTGTTTTTT. Its protein product is CASSFKGATNEKLFF.